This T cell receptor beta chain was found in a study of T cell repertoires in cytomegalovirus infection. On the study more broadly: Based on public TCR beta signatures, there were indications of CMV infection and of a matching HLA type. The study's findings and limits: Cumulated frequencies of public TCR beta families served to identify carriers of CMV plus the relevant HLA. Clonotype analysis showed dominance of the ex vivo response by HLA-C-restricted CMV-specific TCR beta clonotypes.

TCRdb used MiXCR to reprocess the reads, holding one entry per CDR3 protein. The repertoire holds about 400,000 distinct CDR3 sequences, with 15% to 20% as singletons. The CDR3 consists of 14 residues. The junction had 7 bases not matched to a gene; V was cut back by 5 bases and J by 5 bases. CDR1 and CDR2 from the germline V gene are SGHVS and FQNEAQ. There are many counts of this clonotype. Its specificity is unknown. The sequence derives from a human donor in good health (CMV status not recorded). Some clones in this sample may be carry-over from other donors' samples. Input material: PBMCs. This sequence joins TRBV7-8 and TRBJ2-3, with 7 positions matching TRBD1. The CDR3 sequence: CASSVRGSGDTQYF. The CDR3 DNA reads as TGTGCCAGCAGCGTCAGGGGGTCTGGAGATACGCAGTATTTT.